This is a list of T cell receptor beta chains from one sample in a study of CD8 T cells in ankylosing spondylitis. TCRdb analysed the 5' RACE reads with MiXCR anew, one entry per CDR3 protein. This sample yields nearly 350,000 distinct CDR3 sequences, of which roughly 14% are seen a single time; roughly 1.1% belongs to the top ten. The sequenced material came from blood, either unsorted or a sorted T cell fraction (not recorded which). These receptors all stem from a male donor with ankylosing spondylitis or in good health (not recorded which). Each CDR3 is given with its conserved first and last residue. Fields, in order: J gene, clone size, D gene, V gene, CDR3 protein, CDR3 DNA. The D gene is left open where the match is weak. Clone size is shown for a subset of rows, as once, few, many or a class of expanded clone.

>TRBJ1-1|-|TRBD1|TRBV11-2
CASSFSRDRDRNTEAFF
TGTGCCAGCAGCTTCTCCCGGGACAGGGATAGGAACACTGAAGCTTTCTTT
>TRBJ1-2|few|TRBD1|TRBV29-1
CSVPGGGYPGYTF
TGCAGCGTTCCAGGGGGGGGGTATCCTGGCTACACCTTC
>TRBJ2-5|-|TRBD2|TRBV7-2
CASMKGREPETQYF
TGTGCCAGCATGAAGGGGCGGGAGCCAGAGACCCAGTACTTC
>TRBJ2-7|many|-|TRBV12-3/TRBV12-4
CASSIAKDSYEQYF
TGTGCCAGCAGCATAGCGAAAGACTCCTACGAGCAGTACTTC
>TRBJ2-1|once|TRBD2|TRBV5-1
CASSSVGTSGRKEQFF
TGCGCCAGCAGCTCGGTGGGGACTAGCGGGAGGAAAGAGCAGTTCTTC
>TRBJ1-3|few|-|TRBV10-2
CASGTRRSGNTIYF
TGCGCCAGCGGGACTCGGAGGTCTGGAAACACCATATATTTT
>TRBJ1-1|-|-|TRBV27
CASSSISFAEAFF
TGTGCCAGCAGTTCCATCAGTTTTGCTGAAGCTTTCTTT
>TRBJ1-2|-|-|TRBV19
CASRRQTNYGYTF
TGTGCCAGTAGAAGACAGACTAACTATGGCTACACCTTC
>TRBJ2-3|-|-|TRBV20-1
CSASLHRTDTQYF
TGCAGTGCCTCTCTACACCGCACAGATACGCAGTATTTT
>TRBJ2-4|-|-|TRBV20-1
CSARDPLAKNIQYF
TGCAGTGCTAGAGATCCCTTAGCCAAAAACATTCAGTACTTC
>TRBJ1-4|few|-|TRBV6-1
CASSEMPARGEKLFF
TGTGCCAGCAGTGAAATGCCCGCCCGAGGTGAAAAACTGTTTTTT
>TRBJ2-5|-|TRBD2|TRBV20-1
CSARRTAGGYQETQYF
TGCAGTGCTAGACGCACAGCGGGAGGGTACCAAGAGACCCAGTACTTC
>TRBJ1-3|-|-|TRBV11-2
CASSTLRGHSGNTIYF
TGTGCCAGCAGCACGTTACGGGGGCACTCTGGAAACACCATATATTTT
>TRBJ2-7|-|-|TRBV3-1
CASSQDLRYEQYF
TGTGCCAGCAGCCAAGATCTCAGGTACGAGCAGTACTTC
>TRBJ2-1|-|-|TRBV4-1
CASSQDPRSYNEQFF
TGCGCCAGCAGCCAAGATCCTCGCTCCTACAATGAGCAGTTCTTC
>TRBJ1-1|-|-|TRBV25-1
CASKGRGQNTEAFF
TGTGCCAGCAAGGGTCGGGGGCAAAACACTGAAGCTTTCTTT
>TRBJ2-5|few|-|TRBV20-1
CSARDPASWEETQYF
TGCAGTGCTAGAGATCCAGCCTCCTGGGAAGAGACCCAGTACTTC
>TRBJ1-1|few|TRBD1|TRBV2
CASSVEGTGMNTEAFF
TGTGCCAGCAGTGTTGAAGGGACAGGGATGAACACTGAAGCTTTCTTT
>TRBJ2-5|-|TRBD1|TRBV13
CASSSGTGQETQYF
TGTGCCAGCAGCTCGGGGACAGGGCAAGAGACCCAGTACTTC
>TRBJ1-1|-|-|TRBV6-1
CAAGQWFEAFF
TGTGCCGCCGGACAGTGGTTTGAAGCTTTCTTT
>TRBJ2-1|few|TRBD2|TRBV11-2
CASSNKPPGGLIYDEQFF
TGTGCCAGCAGCAATAAACCCCCGGGGGGGCTTATATACGATGAGCAGTTCTTC
>TRBJ1-1|many|TRBD1|TRBV2
CASRGQRNTEAFF
TGTGCCAGCAGGGGACAGAGGAACACTGAAGCTTTCTTT
>TRBJ2-3|-|TRBD1|TRBV2
CASSEPNILQGASTDTQYF
TGTGCCAGCAGTGAGCCGAACATCCTTCAGGGGGCCAGCACAGATACGCAGTATTTT
>TRBJ2-3|-|-|TRBV11-3
CASKSHSGADTQYF
TGTGCCAGCAAATCTCACTCTGGGGCGGATACGCAGTATTTT
>TRBJ1-5|-|-|TRBV7-8
CASSLSGRRPQHF
TGTGCCAGCAGCTTATCCGGTCGGAGGCCCCAGCATTTT
>TRBJ2-3|few|-|TRBV5-1
CASSLAGEVAADTQYF
TGCGCCAGCAGCTTGGCGGGAGAGGTCGCGGCAGATACGCAGTATTTT
>TRBJ2-7|few|TRBD2|TRBV20-1
CSASSGTSYEQYF
TGCAGTGCTTCGAGCGGGACCTCCTACGAGCAGTACTTC
>TRBJ1-2|-|-|TRBV12-5
CASGLVPPRKYGYTF
TGTGCTAGTGGTTTGGTACCCCCACGAAAGTATGGCTACACCTTC
>TRBJ2-3|-|TRBD1|TRBV2
CASSGTGGTDTQYF
TGTGCCAGCAGTGGGACAGGGGGCACAGATACGCAGTATTTT
>TRBJ2-2|-|TRBD1|TRBV10-3
CAISDRGVTGELFF
TGTGCCATCAGCGACAGGGGCGTCACCGGGGAGCTGTTTTTT
>TRBJ2-7|few|-|TRBV29-1
CSVAGAGGNEQYF
TGCAGCGTTGCCGGGGCCGGGGGAAACGAGCAGTACTTC
>TRBJ1-1|-|-|TRBV5-1
CASSRRRDTGAFF
TGCGCCAGCAGCCGAAGGCGGGACACTGGAGCTTTCTTT
>TRBJ2-7|few|-|TRBV12-3/TRBV12-4
CASSKGGDGNEQYF
TGTGCCAGCAGTAAAGGCGGAGACGGGAATGAGCAGTACTTC
>TRBJ1-5|few|-|TRBV19
CASSIVAQSNQPQHF
TGTGCCAGTAGTATAGTTGCCCAGAGCAATCAGCCCCAGCATTTT
>TRBJ2-5|-|-|TRBV11-2
CASSLGQLGGGETQYF
TGTGCCAGCAGCTTAGGCCAATTGGGGGGCGGGGAGACCCAGTACTTC
>TRBJ1-1|-|TRBD1|TRBV20-1
CSASGTGPSPEAFF
TGCAGTGCTAGTGGGACAGGTCCAAGCCCCGAAGCTTTCTTT
>TRBJ1-5|few|-|TRBV7-9
CASSRDVLRPQHF
TGTGCCAGCAGCCGGGACGTCCTGCGGCCCCAGCATTTT
>TRBJ2-7|few|-|TRBV7-2
CASSSPGPYEQYF
TGTGCCAGCAGCTCTCCCGGCCCCTACGAGCAGTACTTC
>TRBJ2-7|few|-|TRBV2
CASSVLGDEQYF
TGTGCCAGCAGTGTCTTAGGGGACGAGCAGTACTTC
>TRBJ2-7|few|TRBD1|TRBV11-2
CASSLIRQGAYEQYF
TGTGCCAGCAGCTTAATCCGACAGGGGGCCTACGAGCAGTACTTC
>TRBJ1-2|few|TRBD1|TRBV6-1
CASSEYGTGPYGYTF
TGTGCCAGCAGTGAATACGGGACAGGGCCCTATGGCTACACCTTC
>TRBJ1-5|-|-|TRBV18
CASSPPGPNQPQHF
TGTGCCAGCTCACCACCGGGGCCAAATCAGCCCCAGCATTTT
>TRBJ2-7|many|-|TRBV5-5
CASSLSPYEQYF
TGTGCCAGCAGCTTGTCCCCCTACGAGCAGTACTTC
>TRBJ1-1|-|-|TRBV19
CASTDGENTEAFF
TGTGCCAGTACCGACGGTGAGAACACTGAAGCTTTCTTT
>TRBJ2-7|few|TRBD1|TRBV29-1
CSVDPSGQGNEQYF
TGCAGCGTTGACCCTTCGGGACAGGGGAACGAGCAGTACTTC